The text below deals with one T cell receptor beta chain. A few counts support this clonotype. Its recognized antigen is unknown. The record has no base qualities; no much larger clone is one base away. TCR alpha and beta CDR3 regions were amplified with the iRepertoire nested amplicon-rescue multiplex PCR (arm-PCR) platform from RNA. The input for one-step reverse transcription and amplification was about 100-400 ng of either tissue mRNA or PBMC total RNA. Following bead purification, Illumina adapters were added by a secondary multiplex PCR, and the libraries were gel-purified between 200 and 400 bp. Demultiplexing relied on internal 6-nucleotide barcodes carried by the libraries. Sequencing of the libraries was done on an Illumina MiSeq using 2x220 or 2x250 nucleotide paired-end reads. The paper's processing steps were these. FLASH 1.2.11 was used to merge paired reads, and BWA-MEM then aligned the reads to the GRCh37 human genome before TRA and TRB reads were extracted. V and J assignment used an IMGT-derived reference of cassette sequences and CDR3 motifs that included pseudogenes. Reads were translated in three frames, and productive CDR3s were defined by a C…FGXG motif without stop codons. A clonotype was defined as a unique combination of a V-J cassette pair and a CDR3 amino acid sequence. Filtering of reads was based on Hamming distance, with the threshold set by the sequence error rate of each sample in mapped regions. TCRdb's own reprocessing of the public reads used fastp at Q25 and MiXCR and kept productive beta chains. Each entry merges the rows of one CDR3 protein and shows their most common DNA and genes. The V and J calls here are based on TCRdb, not the publication. The sample includes approximately 130,000 distinct CDR3 sequences, with around 25% observed a single time. The top ten clones comprise approximately 26% of the sample.

The data stem from a study of glioma-infiltrating T cells (dated by TCRdb to the mid-2010s). Describing the broader study: TCR alpha- and beta-chain repertoires were sequenced from glioma tissue, non-neoplastic brain tissue and matched peripheral blood mononuclear cells. To measure how far tissue and blood T-cell populations diverged, each tissue-infiltrating repertoire was compared against the peripheral blood repertoire of the same patient. Three low-grade glioma patients, several primary glioblastoma patients, and three non-glioma patients who contributed non-neoplastic brain tissue made up the paired cohort. The full study reports these points: Small numbers underpinned the group comparisons: 7 to 9 glioblastoma patients, three low-grade glioma patients and three non-neoplastic patients. Very few CDR3 sequences were shared between tissue and blood, attributed to high CDR3 diversity and limited sampling. VJ-independent divergence between tissue and blood was below expectation in non-neoplastic patients but above expectation in all gliomas, especially low-grade gliomas.

From the cysteine up to the phenylalanine, the CDR3 has a length of 15 residues. This entry keeps only the CDR3 DNA: 45 bases, framed from base 1. V ends up 2 bases short and J 2 bases short, with an unmatched junction base count of 5. CDR1 and CDR2, per the germline V gene (reference sequence), are DFQATT and SNEGSKA. This receptor chain uses TRBV20-1 and TRBJ2-3; 9 central bases correspond to TRBD2. Sequences were obtained from glioma tissue, nonneoplastic brain tissue, or PBMCs (not recorded which). This clonotype was sampled from a human donor with low-grade glioma or glioblastoma, undergoing nonglioma brain surgery, or in good health (not recorded which). CDR3 reads: CSARSASGDTDTQYF. In nucleotides, the sequence is TGCAGTGCTAGATCGGCTAGCGGGGACACAGATACGCAGTATTTT.